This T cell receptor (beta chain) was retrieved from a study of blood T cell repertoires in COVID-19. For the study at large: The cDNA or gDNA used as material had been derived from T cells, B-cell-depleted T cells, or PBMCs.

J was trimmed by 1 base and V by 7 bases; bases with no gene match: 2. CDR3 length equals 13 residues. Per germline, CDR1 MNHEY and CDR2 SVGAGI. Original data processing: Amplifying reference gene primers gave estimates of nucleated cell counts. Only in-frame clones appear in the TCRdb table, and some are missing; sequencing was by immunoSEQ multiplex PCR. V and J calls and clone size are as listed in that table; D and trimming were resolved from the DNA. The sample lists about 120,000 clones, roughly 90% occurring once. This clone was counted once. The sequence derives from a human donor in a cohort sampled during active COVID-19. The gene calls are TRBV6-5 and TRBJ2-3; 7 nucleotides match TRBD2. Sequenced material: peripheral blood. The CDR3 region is CASTRGGTDTQYF. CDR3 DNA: TGTGCCAGCACCCGGGGGGGCACAGATACGCAGTATTTT.